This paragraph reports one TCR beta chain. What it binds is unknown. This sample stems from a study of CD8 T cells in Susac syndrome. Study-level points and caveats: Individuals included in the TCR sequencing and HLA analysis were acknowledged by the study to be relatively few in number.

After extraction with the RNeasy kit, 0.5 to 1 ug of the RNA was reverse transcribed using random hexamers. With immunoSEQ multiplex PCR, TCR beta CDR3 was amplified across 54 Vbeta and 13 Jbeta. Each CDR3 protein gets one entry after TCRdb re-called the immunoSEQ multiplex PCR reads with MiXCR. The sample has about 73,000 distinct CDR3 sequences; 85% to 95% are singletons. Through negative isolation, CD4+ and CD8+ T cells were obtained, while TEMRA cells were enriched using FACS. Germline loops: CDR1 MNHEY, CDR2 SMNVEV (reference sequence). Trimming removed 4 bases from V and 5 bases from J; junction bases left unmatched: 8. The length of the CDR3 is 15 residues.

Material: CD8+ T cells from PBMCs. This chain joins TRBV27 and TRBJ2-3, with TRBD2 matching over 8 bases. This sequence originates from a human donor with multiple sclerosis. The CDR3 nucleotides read TGTGCCAGCAGTTCTCCCGGGAGGGCGGAAGATACGCAGTATTTT. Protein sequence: CASSSPGRAEDTQYF.